The following is a T cell receptor (beta chain) sequence with its context. Other nucleotide sequences from this sample produce the same CDR3. This record belongs to a study of shared clonotypes between healthy human individuals. Looked up from germline, CDR1 is MDHEN and CDR2 is SYDVKM. V was cut by 2 bases and J by 0 bases, with 5 bases left in between. This CDR3 region has 13 residues. The table came from immunoSEQ multiplex PCR; TCRdb's copy has only in-frame clones and leaves some out. The table has 1.6 million or so clones, around 97% seen once. Sequenced: naive CD4+ T cells sorted from blood. As for subset: CD45RA+ positively selected. The source of this sequence is a man younger than 45 in good health. The V and J genes are TRBV28 and TRBJ2-7, with D unclear. This CDR3 is CASSLRPSYEQYF. The CDR3 DNA reads as TGTGCCAGCAGTTTACGTCCCTCCTACGAGCAGTACTTC. The full variable domain, completed using reference TRBV28 and TRBJ2-7, is DVKVTQSSRYLVKRTGEKVFLECVQDMDHENMFWYRQDPGLGLRLIYFSYDVKMKEKGDIPEGYSVSREKKERFSLILESASTNQTSMYLCASSLRPSYEQYFGPGTRLTVT.